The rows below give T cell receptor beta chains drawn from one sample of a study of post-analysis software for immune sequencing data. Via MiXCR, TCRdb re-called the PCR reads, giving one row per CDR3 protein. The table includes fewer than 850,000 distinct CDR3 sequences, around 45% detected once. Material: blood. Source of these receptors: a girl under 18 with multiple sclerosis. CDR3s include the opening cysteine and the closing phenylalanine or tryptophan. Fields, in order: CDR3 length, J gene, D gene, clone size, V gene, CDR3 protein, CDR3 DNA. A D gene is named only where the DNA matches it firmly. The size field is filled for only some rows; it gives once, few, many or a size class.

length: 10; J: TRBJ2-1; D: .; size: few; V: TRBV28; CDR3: CASYYNEQFF; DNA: TGTGCCAGCTACTACAATGAGCAGTTCTTC
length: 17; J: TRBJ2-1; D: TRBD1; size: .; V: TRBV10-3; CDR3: CAIRGQGEFSSYNEQFF; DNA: TGTGCCATCAGGGGACAGGGGGAATTTAGCTCCTACAATGAGCAGTTCTTC
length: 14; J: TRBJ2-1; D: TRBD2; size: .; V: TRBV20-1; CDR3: CSAPRRERLNEQFF; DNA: TGCAGTGCCCCCCGGCGGGAGCGGTTGAATGAGCAGTTCTTC
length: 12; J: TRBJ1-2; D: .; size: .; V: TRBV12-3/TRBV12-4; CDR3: CALLGPAAGYTF; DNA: TGTGCCTTACTTGGTCCGGCGGCCGGCTACACCTTC
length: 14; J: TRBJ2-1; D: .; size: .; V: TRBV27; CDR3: CASSLSATVNEQFF; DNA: TGTGCCAGCAGTTTATCGGCCACTGTCAATGAGCAGTTCTTC
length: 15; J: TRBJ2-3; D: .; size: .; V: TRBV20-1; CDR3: CSARASSSPTDTQYF; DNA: TGCAGTGCTAGAGCCAGCTCCTCACCCACAGATACGCAGTATTTT
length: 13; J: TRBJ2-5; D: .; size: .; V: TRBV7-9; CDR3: CASRFGASETQYF; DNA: TGTGCCAGCAGATTCGGAGCTTCGGAGACCCAGTACTTC
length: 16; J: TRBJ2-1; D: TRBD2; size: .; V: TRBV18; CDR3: CASSPFGGSSYNEQFF; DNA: TGTGCCAGCTCCCCTTTCGGGGGGAGCTCCTACAATGAGCAGTTCTTC
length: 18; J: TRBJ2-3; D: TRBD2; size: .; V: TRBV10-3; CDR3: CAISESSLAGGITDTQYF; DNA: TGTGCCATCAGTGAGTCGAGCCTAGCGGGAGGCATCACAGATACGCAGTATTTT
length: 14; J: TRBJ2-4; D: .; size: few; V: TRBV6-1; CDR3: CATGLEIAKNIQYF; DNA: TGTGCCACCGGCCTGGAAATAGCCAAAAACATTCAGTACTTC
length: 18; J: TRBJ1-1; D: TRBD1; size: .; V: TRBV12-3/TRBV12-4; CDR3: CASSLDTTDRVRSTEAFF; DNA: TGTGCCAGCAGTTTGGACACCACGGACAGGGTAAGAAGCACTGAAGCTTTCTTT
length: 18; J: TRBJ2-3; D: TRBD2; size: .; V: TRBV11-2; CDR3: CASSLDPTSGSYTDTQYF; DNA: TGTGCCAGCAGCTTAGACCCGACTAGCGGGAGTTACACAGATACGCAGTATTTT
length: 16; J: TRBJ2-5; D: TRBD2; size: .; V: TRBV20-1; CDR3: CSAPPISGRTGETQYF; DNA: TGCAGTGCACCGCCTATTAGCGGGAGGACGGGAGAGACCCAGTACTTC
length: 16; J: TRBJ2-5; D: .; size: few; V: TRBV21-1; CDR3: CASSKMGRSPKGTQYF; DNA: TGTGCCAGCAGCAAAATGGGGCGGTCCCCGAAGGGGACCCAGTACTTC
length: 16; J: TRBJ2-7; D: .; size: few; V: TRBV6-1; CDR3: CASSEWSHGSGYEQYF; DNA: TGTGCCAGCAGTGAATGGTCCCACGGTTCTGGGTACGAGCAGTACTTC
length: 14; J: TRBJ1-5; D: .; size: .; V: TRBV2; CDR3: CASSEGPVDQPQHF; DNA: TGTGCCAGCAGTGAAGGGCCGGTCGATCAGCCCCAGCATTTT
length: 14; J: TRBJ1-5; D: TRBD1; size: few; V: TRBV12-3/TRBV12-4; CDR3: CASSLAGGGQPQHF; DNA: TGTGCCAGCAGTTTAGCAGGGGGCGGTCAGCCCCAGCATTTT
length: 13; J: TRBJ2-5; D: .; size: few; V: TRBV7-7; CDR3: CASSLDSEETQYF; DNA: TGTGCTAGCAGCTTAGACAGCGAAGAGACCCAGTACTTC
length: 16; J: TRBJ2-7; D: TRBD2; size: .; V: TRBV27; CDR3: CASSPPPSGSSYEQYF; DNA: TGTGCCAGCAGTCCGCCACCTAGCGGGAGCTCCTACGAGCAGTACTTC
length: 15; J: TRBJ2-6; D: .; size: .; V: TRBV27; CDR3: CASSPPFKGANVLTF; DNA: TGTGCCAGCAGTCCCCCTTTTAAGGGGGCCAACGTCCTGACTTTC
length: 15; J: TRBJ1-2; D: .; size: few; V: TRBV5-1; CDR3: CASSSSLDYYDGYTF; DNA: TGCGCCAGCAGCTCTTCGCTGGATTACTATGATGGCTACACCTTC
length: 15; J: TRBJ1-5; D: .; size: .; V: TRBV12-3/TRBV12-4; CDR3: CASSFGPYSNQPQHF; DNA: TGTGCCAGCAGTTTTGGGCCATATAGCAATCAGCCCCAGCATTTT
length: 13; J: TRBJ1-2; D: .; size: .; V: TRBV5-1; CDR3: CASSLGGRYGYTF; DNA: TGCGCCAGCAGCTTGGGGGGCCGCTATGGCTACACCTTC
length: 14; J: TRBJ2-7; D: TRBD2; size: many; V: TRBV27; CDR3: CASRRSGSSYEQYF; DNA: TGTGCCAGCAGGAGGAGCGGGAGCTCCTACGAGCAGTACTTC
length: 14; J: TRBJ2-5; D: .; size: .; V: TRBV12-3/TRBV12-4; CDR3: CASSGLGGINEQYF; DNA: TGTGCCAGCAGCGGACTAGGGGGGATCAATGAGCAGTACTTC
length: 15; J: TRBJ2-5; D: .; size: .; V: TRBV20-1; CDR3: CSASHSGLDQETQYF; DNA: TGCAGTGCTTCGCACTCCGGGCTTGATCAAGAGACCCAGTACTTC
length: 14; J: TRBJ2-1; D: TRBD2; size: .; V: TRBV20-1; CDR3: CSAQKREGRSEQFF; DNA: TGCAGTGCTCAGAAGCGGGAGGGCCGGAGTGAGCAGTTCTTC
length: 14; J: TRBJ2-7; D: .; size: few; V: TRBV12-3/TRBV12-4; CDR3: CASSFSRPPYEQYF; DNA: TGTGCCAGCAGTTTTTCCCGCCCCCCTTACGAGCAGTACTTC
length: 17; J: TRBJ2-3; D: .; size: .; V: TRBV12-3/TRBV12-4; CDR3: CASSLALGRQSTDTQYF; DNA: TGTGCCAGCAGTTTAGCGCTAGGCAGACAGAGCACAGATACGCAGTATTTT
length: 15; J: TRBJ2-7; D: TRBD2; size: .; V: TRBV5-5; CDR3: CASQGTSGMESEQYF; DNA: TGTGCCAGCCAGGGGACTAGCGGGATGGAGAGCGAGCAGTACTTC
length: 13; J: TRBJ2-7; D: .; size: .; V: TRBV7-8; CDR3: CASSLRREYEQYF; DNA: TGTGCCAGCAGCTTGAGGAGGGAGTACGAGCAGTACTTC
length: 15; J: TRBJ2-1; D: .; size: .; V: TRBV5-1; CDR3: CASSLDGTEYNEQFF; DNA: TGCGCCAGCAGCTTGGACGGGACGGAATACAATGAGCAGTTCTTC
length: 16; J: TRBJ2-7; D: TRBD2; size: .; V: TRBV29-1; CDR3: CSVESPPGGPMSEQYF; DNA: TGCAGCGTTGAAAGTCCCCCGGGAGGGCCGATGAGTGAGCAGTACTTC
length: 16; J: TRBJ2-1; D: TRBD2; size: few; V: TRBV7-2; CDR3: CASSATGLAGGNEQFF; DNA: TGTGCCAGCAGCGCTACTGGGCTAGCGGGAGGCAATGAGCAGTTCTTC
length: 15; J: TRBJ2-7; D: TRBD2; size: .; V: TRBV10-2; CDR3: CASSTTSGLEYEQYF; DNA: TGCGCCAGCAGTACCACTAGCGGCCTTGAATACGAGCAGTACTTC
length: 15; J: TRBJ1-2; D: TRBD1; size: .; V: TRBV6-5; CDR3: CASSSRTGAAYGYTF; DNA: TGTGCCAGCAGTTCCCGGACAGGGGCGGCCTATGGCTACACCTTC
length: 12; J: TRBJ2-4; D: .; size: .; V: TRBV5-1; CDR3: CASSSPEGVQYF; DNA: TGCGCCAGCAGCTCCCCCGAAGGGGTTCAGTACTTC
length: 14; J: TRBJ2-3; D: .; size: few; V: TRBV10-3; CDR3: CAISALDSTDTQYF; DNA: TGTGCCATCAGTGCACTGGACAGCACAGATACGCAGTATTTT
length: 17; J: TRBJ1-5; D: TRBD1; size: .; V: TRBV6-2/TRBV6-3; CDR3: CASSYRGTEISNQPQHF; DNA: TGTGCCAGCAGTTACCGAGGGACAGAAATTAGCAATCAGCCCCAGCATTTT
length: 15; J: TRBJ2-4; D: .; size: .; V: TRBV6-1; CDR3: CASSEVTGLENIQYF; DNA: TGTGCCAGCAGTGAAGTGACAGGCCTGGAAAACATTCAGTACTTC
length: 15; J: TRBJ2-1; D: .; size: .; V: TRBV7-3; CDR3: CASSLRDPTGRPSFF; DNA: TGTGCCAGCAGCTTACGAGACCCGACAGGGAGGCCATCGTTCTTC
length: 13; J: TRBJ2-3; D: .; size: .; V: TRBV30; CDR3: CAWKAGSTDTQYF; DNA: TGTGCCTGGAAGGCGGGGTCCACAGATACGCAGTATTTT
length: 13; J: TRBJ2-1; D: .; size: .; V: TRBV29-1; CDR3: CSVGFPLANEQFF; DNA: TGCAGCGTTGGGTTCCCTCTAGCGAATGAGCAGTTCTTC
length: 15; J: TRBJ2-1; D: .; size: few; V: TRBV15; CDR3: CATSTRDGHNDGQFF; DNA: TGTGCCACCAGCACCCGGGACGGACACAATGATGGGCAGTTCTTC
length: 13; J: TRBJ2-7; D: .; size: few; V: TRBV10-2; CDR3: CASSPTLNYEQYF; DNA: TGCGCCAGCAGCCCGACGCTCAACTACGAGCAGTACTTC
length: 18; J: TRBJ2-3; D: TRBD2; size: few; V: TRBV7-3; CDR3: CASSLGLAGGPGTDTQYF; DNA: TGTGCCAGCAGCCTCGGACTAGCGGGAGGGCCAGGGACAGATACGCAGTATTTT
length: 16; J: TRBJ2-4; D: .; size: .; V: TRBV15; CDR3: CATSRFKGLDYLIQYF; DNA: TGTGCCACCAGCAGATTCAAAGGGTTGGACTATCTCATTCAGTACTTC
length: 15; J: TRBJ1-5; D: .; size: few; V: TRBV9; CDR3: CASSVEGSPNQPQHF; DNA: TGTGCCAGCAGCGTAGAAGGTTCCCCTAATCAGCCCCAGCATTTT
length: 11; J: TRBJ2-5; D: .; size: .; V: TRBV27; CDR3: CASSSGWEQYF; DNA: TGTGCCAGCAGTTCCGGGTGGGAGCAGTACTTC
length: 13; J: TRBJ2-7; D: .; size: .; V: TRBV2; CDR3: CASSDTAIYEQYF; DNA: TGTGCCAGCAGTGACACGGCCATCTACGAGCAGTACTTC
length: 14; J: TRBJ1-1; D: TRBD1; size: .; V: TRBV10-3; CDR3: CAISRGTANTEAFF; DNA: TGTGCCATCAGCCGCGGGACAGCCAACACTGAAGCTTTCTTT
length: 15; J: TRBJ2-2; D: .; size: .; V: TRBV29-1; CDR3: CSVALGGPNTGELFF; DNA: TGCAGCGTGGCTCTTGGGGGCCCGAACACCGGGGAGCTGTTTTTT
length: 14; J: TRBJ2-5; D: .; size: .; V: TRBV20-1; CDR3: CSARGGNWGETQYF; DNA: TGCAGTGCTAGAGGGGGGAATTGGGGAGAGACCCAGTACTTC
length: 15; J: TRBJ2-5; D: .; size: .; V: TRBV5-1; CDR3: CASSFGSFGKETQYF; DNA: TGCGCCAGCAGCTTTGGTTCCTTTGGCAAGGAGACCCAGTACTTC